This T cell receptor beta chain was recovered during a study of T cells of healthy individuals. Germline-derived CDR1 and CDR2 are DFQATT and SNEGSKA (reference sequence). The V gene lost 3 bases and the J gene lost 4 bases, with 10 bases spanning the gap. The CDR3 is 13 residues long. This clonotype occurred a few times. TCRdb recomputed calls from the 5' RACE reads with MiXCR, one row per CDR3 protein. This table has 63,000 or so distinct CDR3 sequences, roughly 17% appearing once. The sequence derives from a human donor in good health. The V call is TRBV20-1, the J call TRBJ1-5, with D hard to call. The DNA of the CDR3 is TGCAGTGCTAGTTACGGAGGAAATCAGCCCCAGCATTTT. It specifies CSASYGGNQPQHF.